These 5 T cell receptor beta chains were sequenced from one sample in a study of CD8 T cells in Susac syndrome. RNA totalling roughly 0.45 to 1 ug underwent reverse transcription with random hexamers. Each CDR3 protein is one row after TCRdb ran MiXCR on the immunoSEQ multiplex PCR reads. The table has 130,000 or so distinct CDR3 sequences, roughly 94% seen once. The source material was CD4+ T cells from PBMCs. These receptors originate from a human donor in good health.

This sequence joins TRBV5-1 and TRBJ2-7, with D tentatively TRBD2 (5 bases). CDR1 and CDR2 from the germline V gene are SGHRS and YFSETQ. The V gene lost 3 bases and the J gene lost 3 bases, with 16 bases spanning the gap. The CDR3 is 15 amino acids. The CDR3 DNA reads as TGCGCCAGCAGCTCGGAAGAGGGAGCTCGCTACGAGCAGTACTTC. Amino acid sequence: CASSSEEGARYEQYF.

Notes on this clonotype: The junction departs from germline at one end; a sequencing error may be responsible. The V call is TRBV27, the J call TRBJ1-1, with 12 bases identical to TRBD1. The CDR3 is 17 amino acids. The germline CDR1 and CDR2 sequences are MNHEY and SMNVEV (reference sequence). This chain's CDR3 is CASSPPGDRGRVTEAFF. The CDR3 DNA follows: TGTGCCAGCAGCCCTCCCGGGGACAGGGGGCGGGTCACTGAAGCTTTTTTT.

The CDR3 sequence: CASSPPDYGGKAQFF. DNA for the CDR3: TGTGCCAGCAGCCCCCCGGACTACGGTGGGAAGGCGCAGTTCTTC. The chain recombines TRBV28 with TRBJ2-1; a possible D gene is TRBD2 (6 bases). The CDR3 totals 15 residues. CDR1 and CDR2 (germline): MDHEN, SYDVKM. V lost 6 bases and J 12 bases, leaving 24 bases between the germline ends. Looking up the rest from reference TRBV28 and TRBJ2-1 gives the full variable domain: DVKVTQSSRYLVKRTGEKVFLECVQDMDHENMFWYRQDPGLGLRLIYFSYDVKMKEKGDIPEGYSVSREKKERFSLILESASTNQTSMYLCASSPPDYGGKAQFFGPGTRLTVL.

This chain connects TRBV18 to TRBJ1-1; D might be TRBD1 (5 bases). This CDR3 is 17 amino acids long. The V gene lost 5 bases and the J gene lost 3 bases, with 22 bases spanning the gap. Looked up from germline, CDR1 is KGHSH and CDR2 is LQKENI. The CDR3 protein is CASSAQIQGEGYTEAFF. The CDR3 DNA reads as TGTGCCAGCTCAGCGCAGATCCAGGGAGAGGGGTACACTGAAGCTTTCTTT.

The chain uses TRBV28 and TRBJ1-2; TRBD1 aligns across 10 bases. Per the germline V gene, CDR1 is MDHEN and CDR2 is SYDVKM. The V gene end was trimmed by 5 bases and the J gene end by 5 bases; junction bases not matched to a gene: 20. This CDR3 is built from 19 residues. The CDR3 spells CASSPTYRDRGNLGYGYTF. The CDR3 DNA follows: TGTGCCAGCAGTCCGACCTACCGGGACAGGGGAAACCTGGGATATGGCTACACCTTC.